The TCR beta chain described here comes from a study of CD8 T cells in Susac syndrome. General observations from the study: The study acknowledged a relatively small number of individuals in its TCR sequencing and HLA analysis.

With random hexamers, reverse transcription was performed on about 0.45 to 1 ug of RNA. Across 54 Vbeta and 13 Jbeta, TCR beta CDR3 was amplified with immunoSEQ multiplex PCR. TCRdb ran MiXCR on the immunoSEQ multiplex PCR reads and lists one entry per CDR3 protein. The data contain about 110,000 distinct CDR3 sequences, roughly 95% of them singletons. The sequenced target, TCR beta, came from blood CD8+ and CD4+ T cells. TEMRA cells were FACS-enriched and CD8+ and CD4+ T cells negatively isolated. The ends were cut back, 0 bases at V and 4 bases at J, with 16 bases in the middle. Germline CDR1 is LGHDT and CDR2 is YNNKEL (reference sequence). This CDR3 comprises 17 residues. To note about this clonotype: Its antigen is not identified.

This receptor was taken from a human donor in good health. The genes are TRBV3-1 and TRBJ1-5; TRBD1 might be the D (6 bases). The specimen sequenced was CD4+ T cells from PBMCs. The CDR3 DNA reads as TGTGCCAGCAGCCAAGATCGGGGGGGGCCTGGGAATCAGCCCCAGCATTTT. It is translated as CASSQDRGGPGNQPQHF.